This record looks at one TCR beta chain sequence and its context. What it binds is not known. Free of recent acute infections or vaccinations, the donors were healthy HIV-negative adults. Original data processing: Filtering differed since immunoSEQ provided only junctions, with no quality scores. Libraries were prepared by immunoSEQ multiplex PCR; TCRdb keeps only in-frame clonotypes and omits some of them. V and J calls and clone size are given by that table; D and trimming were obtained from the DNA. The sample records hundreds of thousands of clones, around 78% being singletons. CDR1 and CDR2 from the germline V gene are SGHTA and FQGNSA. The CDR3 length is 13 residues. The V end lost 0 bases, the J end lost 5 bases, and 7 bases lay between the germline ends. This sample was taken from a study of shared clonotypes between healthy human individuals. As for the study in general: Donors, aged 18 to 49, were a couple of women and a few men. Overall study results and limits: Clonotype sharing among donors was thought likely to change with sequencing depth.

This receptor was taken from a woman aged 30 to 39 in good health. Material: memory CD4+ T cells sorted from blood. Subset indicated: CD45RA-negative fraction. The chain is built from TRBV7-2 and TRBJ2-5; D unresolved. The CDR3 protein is CASSLAQVETQYF. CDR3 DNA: TGTGCCAGCAGCTTAGCCCAGGTGGAGACCCAGTACTTC. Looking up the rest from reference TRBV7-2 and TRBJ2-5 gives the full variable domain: GAGVSQSPSNKVTEKGKDVELRCDPISGHTALYWYRQSLGQGLEFLIYFQGNSAPDKSGLPSDRFSAERTGGSVSTLTIQRTQQEDSAVYLCASSLAQVETQYFGPGTRLLVL.